This T cell receptor beta chain was profiled in a study of CD8 T cells in Susac syndrome. RNA, at about 0.45 to 1 ug, was reverse transcribed with random hexamers. The CDR3 of TCR beta was amplified by immunoSEQ multiplex PCR across 54 Vbeta and 13 Jbeta. Each CDR3 protein gets one entry after TCRdb re-called the immunoSEQ multiplex PCR reads with MiXCR. The sample consists of around 130,000 distinct CDR3 sequences, approximately 95% of them appearing once. From blood CD8+ and CD4+ T cells, the TCR beta chain was sequenced. The multiple sclerosis control group comprised treatment-naive patients with stable or active relapsing-remitting disease. Germline V CDR1 and CDR2: SGHRS, YFSETQ. V gave up 4 bases and J gave up 6 bases, with 12 bases separating them. The CDR3 spans 13 residues.

Material: CD4+ T cells from PBMCs. V is TRBV5-1 and J is TRBJ2-3; weak D call: TRBD2 (5 bases). The clonotype comes from a human donor with multiple sclerosis. CDR3: CASSLGREDTQYF. CDR3 coding DNA: TGCGCCAGCAGCCTGGGAAGGGAGGATACGCAGTATTTT.